Shown below are 11 T cell receptor beta chains from a single sample sequenced in a study of T-cell memory formation after mild COVID-19. One entry per CDR3 protein results from TCRdb running MiXCR on the 5' RACE reads. The profile shows about 270,000 distinct CDR3 sequences, about a sixth of them singletons. Sequencing used PBMCs or a T cell subset sorted from them (not recorded which). These receptors were collected from a man between 18 and 35 years old who had mild COVID-19 (a few samples of this study predate the infection). Cell type and time point are not known.

This clonotype was picked up many times. The rearrangement joins TRBV4-1 to TRBJ2-7; a possible D gene is TRBD1 (6 bases). V lost 3 bases and J lost 3, with 15 bases in between. The length of the CDR3 is 15 residues. CDR1 is MGHRA and CDR2 is YSYEKL in the germline V gene. The CDR3 nucleotides are TGCGCCAGCAGCCAGGCGACCGGGACACTCTACGAGCAGTACTTC. This gives the protein CASSQATGTLYEQYF.

This clonotype was observed many times. The chain carries TRBV5-1 and TRBJ2-3; perhaps TRBD2 as D (7 bases). The CDR3 has 14 residues. Germline-derived CDR1 and CDR2 are SGHRS and YFSETQ. Trimming removed 4 bases at V and 4 bases at J, with 13 bases between. The CDR3 DNA sequence: TGCGCCAGCAGCATGGGGGGGCCGGCAGATACGCAGTATTTT. Its protein product is CASSMGGPADTQYF.

This clonotype came up a few times. The rearrangement uses TRBV9 and TRBJ2-7, with 8 nucleotides matching TRBD1. Germline loops: CDR1 SGDLS, CDR2 YYNGEE. There are 17 residues in the CDR3. J gave up 0 bases and V 3 bases, and 11 bases lay outside the gene matches. The CDR3: CASSDTLGQAGSYEQYV. The DNA of the CDR3 is TGTGCCAGCAGCGACACCCTGGGACAGGCAGGCTCCTACGAGCAGTACGTC.

The chain couples TRBV19 to TRBJ1-1; D gene uncertain. Trimming pared 6 bases from V and 5 bases from J, leaving 13 bases between. CDR1 and CDR2 from the germline V gene are LNHDA and SQIVND (reference sequence). This CDR3 spans 13 amino acids. This CDR3 is CASRQVAMTEAFF. In nucleotides, the CDR3 is TGTGCCAGTAGGCAAGTCGCGATGACTGAAGCTTTCTTT. The full variable domain, completed using reference TRBV19 and TRBJ1-1, is DGGITQSPKYLFRKEGQNVTLSCEQNLNHDAMYWYRQDPGQGLRLIYYSQIVNDFQKGDIAEGYSVSREKKESFPLTVTSAQKNPTAFYLCASRQVAMTEAFFGQGTRLTVV.

The rearrangement links TRBV3-1 to TRBJ1-6; TRBD1 is a possible D gene (5 bases). The CDR3 totals 16 residues. Germline V gene sequence: CDR1 LGHDT, CDR2 YNNKEL (reference sequence). Trimming took 7 bases from V and 0 from J, leaving 13 bases between them. The CDR3 loop reads CASTRTRSSYNSPLHF. DNA of the CDR3: TGTGCCAGCACCCGGACACGGAGCTCCTATAATTCACCCCTCCACTTT.

This clonotype was seen more than once but under ten times. The gene calls are TRBV4-3 and TRBJ2-3, with D tentatively TRBD2 (6 bases). The CDR3 contains 16 residues. The V gene's germline CDR1 is LGHNA and CDR2 YSLEER. V lost 1 base, J lost 1 base, and 12 bases lay in between. This chain's CDR3 is CASSQVSGEGTDTQYF. The CDR3 nucleotides read TGCGCCAGCAGCCAAGTCTCTGGGGAGGGCACAGATACGCAGTATTTT.

This clonotype was seen a few times. The rearrangement joins TRBV20-1 to TRBJ1-2, with 8 nucleotides matching TRBD1. Germline CDR1 is DFQATT and CDR2 is SNEGSKA (reference sequence). The length of the CDR3 is 14 residues. V lost 6 bases, J lost 6 bases, and 12 bases stayed unmatched. CDR3: CSADPRQGANGYTF. CDR3 nucleotide sequence: TGCAGTGCGGACCCCAGGCAGGGGGCCAATGGCTACACCTTC.

This clonotype was recorded only once. The DNA of the CDR3 is TGTGCCAGCAGCGTATCTAGCGGGGGGAACAATGAGCAGTTCTTC. This translates into CASSVSSGGNNEQFF. The V and J genes are TRBV9 and TRBJ2-1, with 11 nucleotides matching TRBD2. Unmatched junction bases numbered 2, after V lost 1 base and J lost 5 bases. The CDR3 contains 15 residues. Germline values: CDR1 SGDLS, CDR2 YYNGEE.

Ten or more counts support this clonotype. V usage is TRBV20-1 and J usage is TRBJ1-5, with unresolved D. Trimming removed 5 bases at V and 5 bases at J, with 13 bases between. The length of the CDR3 is 13 residues. CDR1 is DFQATT and CDR2 is SNEGSKA in the germline V gene (reference sequence). The CDR3 sequence: CSAPVGEHQPQHF. CDR3 nucleotides: TGCAGTGCTCCGGTTGGGGAACATCAGCCCCAGCATTTT.

The chain is built from TRBV7-2 and TRBJ2-1, with 7 bases fitting TRBD1. Germline CDR1 reads SGHTA; CDR2 reads FQGNSA. V gave up 3 bases and J gave up 1 base; unmatched junction bases: 6. The CDR3 loop spans 16 amino acids. The CDR3 nucleotides read TGTGCCAGCAGCTTCATTGGGACAGCTTCCTACAATGAGCAGTTCTTC. Its protein product is CASSFIGTASYNEQFF.

This clonotype was counted at least ten times. The chain employs TRBV4-1 and TRBJ1-2; 7 bases line up with TRBD1. Germline lookup yields CDR1 MGHRA and CDR2 YSYEKL. V lost 1 base, J lost 6 bases, and 11 bases stayed unmatched. The CDR3 covers 16 residues. The CDR3 DNA sequence: TGCGCCAGCAGCCAAGTTTTACGTCGACAGGGCCATGGCTACACCTTC. It specifies CASSQVLRRQGHGYTF.